This T cell receptor beta chain comes out of a study of blood T cell repertoires in COVID-19. The overall study: Donors in the United States, Italy and Spain gave samples during acute or convalescent COVID-19. PBMCs, B-cell-depleted T cells, or T cells provided the cDNA or gDNA that made up the material.

In the original processing: Amplification of reference gene primers was used by the study to estimate nucleated cell counts. The protocol was immunoSEQ multiplex PCR, while the TCRdb copy is restricted to in-frame clones and leaves out a portion. D and trimming were read from the DNA, whereas the V and J calls and clone size are those reported in that table. Here the sample spans about 110,000 clones, 70% to 90% being singletons. This CDR3 region has 13 residues. The V gene's germline CDR1 is MRHNA and CDR2 SNTAGT. Between the trimmed V and J ends, which lost 4 bases and 6 bases, there was a span of 11 bases.

The rearrangement links TRBV6-4 to TRBJ2-3; D may be TRBD2 (5 bases). Sequencing was carried out using peripheral blood. This receptor was taken from a man aged 35 to 55 with acute or convalescent COVID-19. This CDR3 is CASSVTLGDTQYF. The CDR3 bases are TGTGCCAGCAGTGTCACACTAGGGGATACGCAGTATTTT.